This T cell receptor beta chain was sequenced during a study of T-cell memory formation after mild COVID-19. Study results and limitations: Day 15 to 85 contracting clones showed balanced CD4/CD8; day 15 to 37 expanders favored CD4+.

TCRdb independently ran MiXCR on the 5' RACE reads; one entry per CDR3 protein. Of under 550,000 distinct CDR3 sequences listed, around 17% are singletons. This CDR3 comprises 13 residues. Germline V gene data show CDR1 as SGHVS and CDR2 as FNYEAQ. Between the trimmed V and J ends, which lost 5 bases and 4 bases, there was a span of 10 bases. This clonotype was counted a few times. The antigen remains unidentified. V gene TRBV7-6 combines with J gene TRBJ2-3; D is uncertain. Material for sequencing was PBMCs or a T cell subset sorted from them (not recorded which). This TCR was recovered from a man aged 18 to 29 who had mild COVID-19 (a few samples of this study predate the infection). Cell type and time point are not known. CDR3 sequence (DNA): TGTGCCAGCAGCCCGGGCCGTGCAGATACGCAGTATTTT. Translating it yields CASSPGRADTQYF.